The present T cell receptor beta chain was sequenced within a study of molecular identifiers for immune sequencing clone quantification. At the level of the study: Five portions were made in replicates from RNA of roughly 20,000 or 100,000 naive CD8 cells, and four underwent sequencing.

Naive CD8 T cells underwent sorting with the CD8+CD4-CCR7+CD45RA+ definition. Germline V CDR1 and CDR2: SGHRS, YFSETQ. The CDR3 spans 15 residues. Previously described methods and listed TCR primers were used for bulk TCR libraries. Via MiXCR, TCRdb re-called the PCR reads, giving one row per CDR3 protein. Of some 320,000 distinct CDR3 sequences listed, about 21% are singletons. Notes on this clonotype: A much larger clonotype is one base distant, so this may be a read error.

The chain combines TRBV5-1 with TRBJ2-7; maybe TRBD2 (6 bases). The sample taken for sequencing was naive CD8+ T cells from blood, with Jurkat cell RNA spiked in. Subset meaning: FACS-sorted CD8+CD4-CCR7+CD45RA+ naive T cells. This TCR was recovered from a human donor in good health. Some libraries in this study had Jurkat cell RNA spiked in. The CDR3 nucleotides read TGCGTCAGCAGCTTGGCCGGAGGGGTTCCCCACGAGCAGTACTTC. Translating it yields CVSSLAGGVPHEQYF.